The clone carrying this T cell receptor (beta chain) was observed a single time. The sample belongs to a study of blood T cells in healthy people across ages. A second PCR of about 6 to 11 cycles used a sample-barcoded 5' primer and a J-beta primer mix. Using its own MiXCR run on the 5' RACE reads, TCRdb lists one record per CDR3 protein. The data show 540,000 or so distinct CDR3 sequences, around half seen once. The clonotype originates from an elderly man in good health. Input material: blood.

The CDR3 DNA sequence: TGTGCCAGCAGAGATATAGCGGGAGTCCCCAGATACAATGAGCAGTTCTTC. Protein product: CASRDIAGVPRYNEQFF. The chain joins TRBV6-1 to TRBJ2-1; 9 bases agree with TRBD2. Germline values: CDR1 MNHNS, CDR2 SASEGT. The CDR3 is 17 residues long. V was clipped by 6 bases and J by 4 bases; unmatched bases: 13.